This T cell receptor (beta chain) was identified in a study of blood T cell repertoires in COVID-19. Across the study: The origin of the acute and convalescent COVID-19 samples was the United States, Italy and Spain.

In the authors' methods: Amplified reference gene primers provided the basis for estimating nucleated cell counts. TCRdb's table, derived via immunoSEQ multiplex PCR, lists solely in-frame clones and lacks some. That table is the source of V, J and clone size, and D and trimming were worked out from the DNA. The profile shows tens of thousands of clones, 90% of them singletons. Trimming shortened V by 1 base and J by 2 bases, and 9 bases separated the two germline ends. Germline V gene sequence: CDR1 SGHAT, CDR2 FQNNGV. The CDR3 is 14 residues long. The chain combines TRBV11-2 with TRBJ2-7, with D maybe TRBD1 (5 bases). Sample: peripheral blood. The sequence was collected from an older man with acute or convalescent COVID-19. CDR3 residues: CASSLGGDAYEQYF. For the CDR3, the DNA is TGTGCCAGCAGCTTAGGGGGCGACGCCTACGAGCAGTACTTC. The complete variable domain, with remaining parts taken from reference TRBV11-2 and TRBJ2-7, reads EAGVAQSPRYKIIEKRQSVAFWCNPISGHATLYWYQQILGQGPKLLIQFQNNGVVDDSQLPKDRFSAERLKGVDSTLKIQPAKLEDSAVYLCASSLGGDAYEQYFGPGTRLTVT.